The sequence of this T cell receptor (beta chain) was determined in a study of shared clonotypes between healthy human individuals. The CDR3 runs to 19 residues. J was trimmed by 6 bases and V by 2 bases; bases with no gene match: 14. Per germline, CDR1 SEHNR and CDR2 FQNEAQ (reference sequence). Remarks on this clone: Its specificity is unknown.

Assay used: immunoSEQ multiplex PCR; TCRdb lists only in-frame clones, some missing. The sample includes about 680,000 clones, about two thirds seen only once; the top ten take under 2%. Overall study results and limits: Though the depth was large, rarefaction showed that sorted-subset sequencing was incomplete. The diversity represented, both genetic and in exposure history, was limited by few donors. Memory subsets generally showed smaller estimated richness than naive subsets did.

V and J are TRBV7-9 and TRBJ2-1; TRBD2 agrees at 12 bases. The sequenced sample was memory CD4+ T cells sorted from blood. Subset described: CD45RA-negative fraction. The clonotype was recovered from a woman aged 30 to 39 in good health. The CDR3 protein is CASSLRWSSGRAAGNEQFF. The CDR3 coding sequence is TGTGCCAGCAGCTTACGGTGGTCTAGCGGGAGGGCCGCTGGCAATGAGCAGTTCTTC.